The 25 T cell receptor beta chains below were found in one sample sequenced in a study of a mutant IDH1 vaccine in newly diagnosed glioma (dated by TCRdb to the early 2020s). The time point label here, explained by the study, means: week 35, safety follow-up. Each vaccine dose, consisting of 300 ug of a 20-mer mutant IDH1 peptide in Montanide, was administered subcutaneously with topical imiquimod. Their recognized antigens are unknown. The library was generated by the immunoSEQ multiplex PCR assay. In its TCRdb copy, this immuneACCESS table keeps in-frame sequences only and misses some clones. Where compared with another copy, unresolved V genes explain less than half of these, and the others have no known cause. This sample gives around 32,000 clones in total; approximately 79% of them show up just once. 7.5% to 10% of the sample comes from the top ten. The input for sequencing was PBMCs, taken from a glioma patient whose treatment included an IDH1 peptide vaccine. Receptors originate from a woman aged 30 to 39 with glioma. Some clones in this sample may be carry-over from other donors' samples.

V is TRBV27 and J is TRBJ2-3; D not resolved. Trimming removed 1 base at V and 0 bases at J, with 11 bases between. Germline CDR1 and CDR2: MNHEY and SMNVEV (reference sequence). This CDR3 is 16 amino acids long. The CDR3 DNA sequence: TGTGCCAGCAGTTTATTCGGTGGGGTTAGCACAGATACGCAGTATTTT. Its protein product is CASSLFGGVSTDTQYF.

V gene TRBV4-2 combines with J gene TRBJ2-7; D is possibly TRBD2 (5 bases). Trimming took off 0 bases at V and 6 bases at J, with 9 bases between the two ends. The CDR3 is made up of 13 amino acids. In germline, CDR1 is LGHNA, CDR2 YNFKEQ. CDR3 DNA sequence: TGTGCCAGCAGCCAAGAACGAGGGTCCGAGCAGTACTTC. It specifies CASSQERGSEQYF.

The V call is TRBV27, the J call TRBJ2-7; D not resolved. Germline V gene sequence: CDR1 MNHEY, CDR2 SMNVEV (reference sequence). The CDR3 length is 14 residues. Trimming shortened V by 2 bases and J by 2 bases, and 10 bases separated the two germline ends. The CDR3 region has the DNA TGTGCCAGCAGTTTAAAGACTCCCACCTACGAGCAGTACTTC. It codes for CASSLKTPTYEQYF.

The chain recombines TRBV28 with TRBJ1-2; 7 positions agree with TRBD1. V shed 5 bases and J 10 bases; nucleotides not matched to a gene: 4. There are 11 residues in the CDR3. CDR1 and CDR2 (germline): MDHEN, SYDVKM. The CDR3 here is CASSEQGFYTF. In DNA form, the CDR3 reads TGTGCCAGCAGTGAACAGGGGTTCTACACCTTC.

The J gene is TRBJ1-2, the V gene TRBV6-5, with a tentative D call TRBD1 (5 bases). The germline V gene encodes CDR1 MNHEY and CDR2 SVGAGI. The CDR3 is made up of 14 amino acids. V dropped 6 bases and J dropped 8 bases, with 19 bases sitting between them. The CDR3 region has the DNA TGTGCCAGCAGAGTTGGGGAGGGGAAGGGGGGCTACACCTTC. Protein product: CASRVGEGKGGYTF.

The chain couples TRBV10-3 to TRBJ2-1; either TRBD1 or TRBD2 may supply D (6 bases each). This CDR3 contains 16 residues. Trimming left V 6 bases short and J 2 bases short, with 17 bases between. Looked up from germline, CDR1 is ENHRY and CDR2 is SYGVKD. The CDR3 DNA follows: TGTGCCATCAGCCCACGCTCGGAGGGGGCCTACAATGAGCAGTTCTTC. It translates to CAISPRSEGAYNEQFF.

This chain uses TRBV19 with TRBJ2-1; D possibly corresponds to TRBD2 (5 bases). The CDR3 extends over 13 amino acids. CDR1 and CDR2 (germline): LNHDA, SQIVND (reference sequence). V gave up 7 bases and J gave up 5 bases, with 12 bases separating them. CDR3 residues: CASNPTTNNEQFF. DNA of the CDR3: TGTGCCAGTAACCCGACTACTAACAATGAGCAGTTCTTC.

CDR3 bases: TGTGCCAGCAGTGAAATGGGGGGCGGCAATCAGCCCCAGCATTTT. It specifies CASSEMGGGNQPQHF. The chain is built from TRBV6-1 and TRBJ1-5; D is perhaps TRBD1 (6 bases). V gave up 2 bases and J gave up 2 bases, with 10 bases separating them. The CDR3 sequence is 15 residues long. Germline lookup yields CDR1 MNHNS and CDR2 SASEGT.

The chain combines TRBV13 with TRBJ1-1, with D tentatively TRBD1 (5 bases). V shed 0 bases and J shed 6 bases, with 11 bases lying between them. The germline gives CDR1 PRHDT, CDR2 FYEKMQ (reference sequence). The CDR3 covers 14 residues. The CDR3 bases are TGTGCCAGCAGCTTAGGCTCTCTAGGGGCTGAAGCTTTCTTT. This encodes CASSLGSLGAEAFF.

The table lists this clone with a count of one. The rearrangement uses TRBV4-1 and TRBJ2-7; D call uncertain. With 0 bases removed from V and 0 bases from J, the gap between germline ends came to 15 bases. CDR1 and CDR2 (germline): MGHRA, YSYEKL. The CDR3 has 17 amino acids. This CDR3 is CASSQEERLLFSYEQYF. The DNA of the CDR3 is TGCGCCAGCAGCCAAGAGGAGCGCCTCCTCTTCTCCTACGAGCAGTACTTC.

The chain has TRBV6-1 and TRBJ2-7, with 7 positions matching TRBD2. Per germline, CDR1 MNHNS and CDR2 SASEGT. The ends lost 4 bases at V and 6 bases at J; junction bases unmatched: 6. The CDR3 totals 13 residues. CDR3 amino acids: CASSAAGRGEQYF. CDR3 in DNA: TGTGCCAGCAGTGCTGCGGGGAGGGGCGAGCAGTACTTC.

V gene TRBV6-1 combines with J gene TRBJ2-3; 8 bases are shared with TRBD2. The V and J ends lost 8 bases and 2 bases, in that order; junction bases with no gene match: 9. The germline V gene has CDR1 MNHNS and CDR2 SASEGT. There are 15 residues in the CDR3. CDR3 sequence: CASPFELAVTDTQYF. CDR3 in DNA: TGTGCCAGCCCCTTTGAACTAGCGGTCACAGATACGCAGTATTTT.

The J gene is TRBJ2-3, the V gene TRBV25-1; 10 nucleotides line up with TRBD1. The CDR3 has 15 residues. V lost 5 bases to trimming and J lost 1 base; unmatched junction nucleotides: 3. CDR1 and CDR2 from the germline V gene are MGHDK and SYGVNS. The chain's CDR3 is CASSPGTGGTDTQYF. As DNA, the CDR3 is TGTGCCAGCAGTCCCGGGACAGGGGGCACAGATACGCAGTATTTT.

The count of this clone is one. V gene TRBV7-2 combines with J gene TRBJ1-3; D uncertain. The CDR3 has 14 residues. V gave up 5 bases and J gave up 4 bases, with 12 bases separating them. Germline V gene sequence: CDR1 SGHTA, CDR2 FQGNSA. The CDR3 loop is CASSPSPLGNTIYF. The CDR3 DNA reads TGTGCCAGCAGCCCTAGCCCCCTCGGAAACACCATATATTTT. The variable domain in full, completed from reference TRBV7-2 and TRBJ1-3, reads GAGVSQSPSNKVTEKGKDVELRCDPISGHTALYWYRQSLGQGLEFLIYFQGNSAPDKSGLPSDRFSAERTGGSVSTLTIQRTQQEDSAVYLCASSPSPLGNTIYFGEGSWLTVV.

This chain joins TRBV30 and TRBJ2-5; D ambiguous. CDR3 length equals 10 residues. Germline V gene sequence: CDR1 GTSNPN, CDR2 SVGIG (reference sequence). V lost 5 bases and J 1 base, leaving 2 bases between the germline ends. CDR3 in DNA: TGTGCCTGGGCCCAAGAGACCCAGTACTTC. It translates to CAWAQETQYF.

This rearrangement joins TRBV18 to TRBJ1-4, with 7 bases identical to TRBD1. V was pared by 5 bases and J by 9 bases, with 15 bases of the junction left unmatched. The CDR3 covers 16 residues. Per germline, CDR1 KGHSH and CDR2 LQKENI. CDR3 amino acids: CASSSGQSFRAQKLFF. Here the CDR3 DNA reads TGTGCCAGCTCATCGGGACAGTCCTTTAGGGCTCAAAAACTGTTTTTT.

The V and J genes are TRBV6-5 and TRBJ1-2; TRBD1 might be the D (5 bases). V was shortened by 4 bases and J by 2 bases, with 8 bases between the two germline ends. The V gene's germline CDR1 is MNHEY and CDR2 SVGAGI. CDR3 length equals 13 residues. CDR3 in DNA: TGTGCCAGCAGTTCAGGGCAGAACTATGGCTACACCTTC. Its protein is CASSSGQNYGYTF.

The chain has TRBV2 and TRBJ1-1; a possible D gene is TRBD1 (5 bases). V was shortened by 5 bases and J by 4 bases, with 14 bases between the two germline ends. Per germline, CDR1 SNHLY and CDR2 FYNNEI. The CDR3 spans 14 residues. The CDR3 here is CASSPGTLLTEAFF. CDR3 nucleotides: TGTGCCAGCAGTCCCGGGACCCTTCTCACTGAAGCTTTCTTT.

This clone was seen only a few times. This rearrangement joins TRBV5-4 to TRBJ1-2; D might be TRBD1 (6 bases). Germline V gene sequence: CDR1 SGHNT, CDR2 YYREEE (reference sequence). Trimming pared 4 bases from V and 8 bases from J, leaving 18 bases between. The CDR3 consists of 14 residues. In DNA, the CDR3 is TGTGCCAGCAGCCCGTTGGGGGCGGAGGGCGGCTACACCTTC. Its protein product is CASSPLGAEGGYTF.

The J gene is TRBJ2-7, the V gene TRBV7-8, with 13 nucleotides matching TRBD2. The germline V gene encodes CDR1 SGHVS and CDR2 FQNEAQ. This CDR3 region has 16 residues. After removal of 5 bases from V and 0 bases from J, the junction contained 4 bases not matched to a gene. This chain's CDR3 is CASSTSGRAPSYEQYF. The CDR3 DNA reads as TGTGCCAGCAGCACTAGCGGGAGGGCGCCCTCCTACGAGCAGTACTTC.

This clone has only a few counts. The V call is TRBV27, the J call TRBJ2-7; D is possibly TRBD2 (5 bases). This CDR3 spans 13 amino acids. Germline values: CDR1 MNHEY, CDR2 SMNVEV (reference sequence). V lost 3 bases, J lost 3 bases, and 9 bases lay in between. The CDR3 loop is CASSFGLLYEQYF. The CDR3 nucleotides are TGTGCCAGCAGTTTTGGACTCCTCTACGAGCAGTACTTC.

In nucleotides, the CDR3 is TGCGCCAGCAGCCCCGACAGCCCAAGGGCAGATACGCAGTATTTT. It yields the protein CASSPDSPRADTQYF. V gene TRBV5-1 combines with J gene TRBJ2-3; possible D gene TRBD1, 5 bases. Germline V gene data show CDR1 as SGHRS and CDR2 as YFSETQ. Trimming removed 4 bases at V and 4 bases at J, with 16 bases between. This CDR3 has 15 residues.

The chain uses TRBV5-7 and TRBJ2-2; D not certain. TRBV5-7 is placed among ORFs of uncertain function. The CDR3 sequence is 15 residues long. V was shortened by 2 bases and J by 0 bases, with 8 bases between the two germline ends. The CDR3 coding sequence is TGTGCCAGCAGCTTACAAATAACGAACACCGGGGAGCTGTTTTTT. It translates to CASSLQITNTGELFF.

CDR3: CASRNRDYEQYF. In DNA form, the CDR3 reads TGTGCCAGCAGGAACAGGGATTACGAGCAGTACTTC. The chain has TRBV7-9 and TRBJ2-7, with D possibly TRBD1 on 6 matching bases. In germline, CDR1 is SEHNR, CDR2 FQNEAQ (reference sequence). The CDR3 totals 12 residues. Trimming shortened V by 6 bases and J by 4 bases, and 10 bases separated the two germline ends.

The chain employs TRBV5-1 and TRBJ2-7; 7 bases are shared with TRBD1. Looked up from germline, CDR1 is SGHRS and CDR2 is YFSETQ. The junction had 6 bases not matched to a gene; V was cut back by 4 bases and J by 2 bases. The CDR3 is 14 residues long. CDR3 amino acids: CASSTGQVPYEQYF. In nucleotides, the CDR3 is TGCGCCAGCAGCACCGGACAGGTCCCCTACGAGCAGTACTTC.